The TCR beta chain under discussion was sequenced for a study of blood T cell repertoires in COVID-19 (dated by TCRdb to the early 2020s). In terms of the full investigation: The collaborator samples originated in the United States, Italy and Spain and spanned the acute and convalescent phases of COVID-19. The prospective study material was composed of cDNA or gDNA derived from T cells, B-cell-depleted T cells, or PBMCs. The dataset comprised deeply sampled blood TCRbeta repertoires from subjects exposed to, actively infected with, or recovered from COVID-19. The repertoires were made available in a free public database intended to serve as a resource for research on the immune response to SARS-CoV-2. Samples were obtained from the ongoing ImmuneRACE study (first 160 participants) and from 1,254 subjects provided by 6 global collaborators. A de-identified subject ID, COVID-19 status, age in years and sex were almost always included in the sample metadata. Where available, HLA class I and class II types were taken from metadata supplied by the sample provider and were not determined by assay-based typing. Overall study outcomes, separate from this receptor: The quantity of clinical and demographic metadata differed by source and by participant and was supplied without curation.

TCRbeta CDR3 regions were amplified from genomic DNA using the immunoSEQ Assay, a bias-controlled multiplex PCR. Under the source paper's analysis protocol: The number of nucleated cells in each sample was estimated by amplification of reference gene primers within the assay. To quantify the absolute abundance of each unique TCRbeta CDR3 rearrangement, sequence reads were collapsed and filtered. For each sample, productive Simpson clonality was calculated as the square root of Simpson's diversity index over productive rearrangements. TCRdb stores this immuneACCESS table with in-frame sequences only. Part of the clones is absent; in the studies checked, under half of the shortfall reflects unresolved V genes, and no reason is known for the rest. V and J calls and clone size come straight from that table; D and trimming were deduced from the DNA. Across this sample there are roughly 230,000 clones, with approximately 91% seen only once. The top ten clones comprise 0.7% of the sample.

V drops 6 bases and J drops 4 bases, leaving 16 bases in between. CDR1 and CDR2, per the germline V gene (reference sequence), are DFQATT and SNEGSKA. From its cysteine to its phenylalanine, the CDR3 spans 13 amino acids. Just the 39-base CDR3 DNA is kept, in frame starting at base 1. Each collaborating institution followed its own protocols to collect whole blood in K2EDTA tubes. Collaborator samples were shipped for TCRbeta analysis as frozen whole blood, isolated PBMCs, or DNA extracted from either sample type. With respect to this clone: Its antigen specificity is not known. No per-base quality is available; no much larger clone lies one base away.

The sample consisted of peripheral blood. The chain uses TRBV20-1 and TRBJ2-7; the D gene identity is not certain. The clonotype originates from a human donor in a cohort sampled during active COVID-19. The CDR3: CSASQGIGYEQYF. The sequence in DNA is TGCAGTGCCAGTCAAGGTATCGGGTACGAGCAGTACTTC.